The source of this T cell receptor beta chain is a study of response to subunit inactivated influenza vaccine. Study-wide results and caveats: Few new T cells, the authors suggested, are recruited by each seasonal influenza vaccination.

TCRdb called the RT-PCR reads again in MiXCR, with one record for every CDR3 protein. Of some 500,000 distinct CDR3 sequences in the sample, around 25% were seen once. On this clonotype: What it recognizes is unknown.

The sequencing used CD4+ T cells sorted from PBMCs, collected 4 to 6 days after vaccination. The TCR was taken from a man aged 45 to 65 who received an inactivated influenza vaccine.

CDR3 sequence: CASSNPQGAGNTEAFF. For the CDR3, the DNA is TGTGCCAGCAGCAATCCTCAGGGGGCAGGGAACACTGAAGCTTTCTTT. The V and J genes are TRBV21-1 and TRBJ1-1; TRBD1, as called in the table, went unchecked against the DNA. TRBV21-1 is reported as a pseudogene. The CDR3 extends over 16 amino acids.